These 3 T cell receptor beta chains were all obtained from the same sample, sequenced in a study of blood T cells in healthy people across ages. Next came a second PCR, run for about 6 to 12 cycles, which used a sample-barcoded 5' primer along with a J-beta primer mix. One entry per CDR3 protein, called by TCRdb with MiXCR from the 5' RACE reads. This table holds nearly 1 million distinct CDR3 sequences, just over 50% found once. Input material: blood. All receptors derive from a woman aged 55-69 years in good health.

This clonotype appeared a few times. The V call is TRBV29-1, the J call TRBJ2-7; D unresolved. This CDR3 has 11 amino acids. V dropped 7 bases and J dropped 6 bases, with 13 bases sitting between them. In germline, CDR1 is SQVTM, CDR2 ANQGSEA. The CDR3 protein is CSGAAMTEQYF. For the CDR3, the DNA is TGCAGCGGTGCGGCTATGACCGAGCAGTACTTC.

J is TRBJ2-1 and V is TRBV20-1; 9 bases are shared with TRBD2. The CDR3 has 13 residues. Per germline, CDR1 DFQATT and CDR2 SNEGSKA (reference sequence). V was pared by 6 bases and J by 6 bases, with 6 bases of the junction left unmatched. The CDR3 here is CSAARLAANEQFF. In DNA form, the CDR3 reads TGCAGTGCCGCCCGACTAGCGGCCAATGAGCAGTTCTTC.

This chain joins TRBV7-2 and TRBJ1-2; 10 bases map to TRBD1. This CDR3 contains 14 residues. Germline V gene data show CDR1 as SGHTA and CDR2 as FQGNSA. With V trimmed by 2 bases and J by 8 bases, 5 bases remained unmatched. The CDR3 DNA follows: TGTGCCAGCAGCTTATGGGACAGGGGAGGAGGCTACACCTTC. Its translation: CASSLWDRGGGYTF. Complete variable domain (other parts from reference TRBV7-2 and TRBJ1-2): GAGVSQSPSNKVTEKGKDVELRCDPISGHTALYWYRQSLGQGLEFLIYFQGNSAPDKSGLPSDRFSAERTGGSVSTLTIQRTQQEDSAVYLCASSLWDRGGGYTFGSGTRLTVV.